These 22 T cell receptor beta chains were all obtained from the same sample, sequenced in a study of T cells after yellow fever vaccination. TCRdb re-analysed the 5' RACE reads in MiXCR, keeping a single row per CDR3 protein. Of roughly 150,000 distinct CDR3 sequences listed, approximately 6.6% were seen once; the top ten hold over 0.55%. This specimen was CD4+ T cells sorted from PBMCs, taken 10 days after the yellow fever booster vaccination. The source of these receptors is a man between 25 and 39 years old who received the YFV17D yellow fever vaccine.

In its sample, this clonotype was seen a few times. This chain connects TRBV19 to TRBJ2-1; TRBD2 matches at 11 bases. V gave up 2 bases and J gave up 6 bases; unmatched junction bases: 12. Looked up from germline, CDR1 is LNHDA and CDR2 is SQIVND (reference sequence). This CDR3 has 18 residues. DNA for the CDR3: TGTGCCAGTAGTATAAGGGGCACTAGCGGGAGTCTTTCCAATGAGCAGTTCTTC. Translating it yields CASSIRGTSGSLSNEQFF.

Comments on this clonotype: A much larger clone is a single base away; this may be a read error. A read error is likely, as this CDR3 ends without the conserved phenylalanine or tryptophan. The chain recombines TRBV29-1 with TRBJ2-7; 8 nucleotides line up with TRBD1. V shed 1 base and J 3 bases; nucleotides not matched to a gene: 14. The germline gives CDR1 SQVTM, CDR2 ANQGSEA. The CDR3 contains 17 residues. The CDR3 reads CSVEVSQGAFMYYEQYS. CDR3 DNA: TGCAGCGTTGAAGTTTCCCAGGGGGCTTTTATGTACTACGAGCAGTACTCC.

This clonotype was counted at least ten times. The genes are TRBV7-2 and TRBJ2-1, with 7 bases that match TRBD2. The junction had 11 bases not matched to a gene; V was cut back by 6 bases and J by 3 bases. The CDR3 runs 16 residues. CDR1 is SGHTA and CDR2 is FQGNSA in the germline V gene. Here the CDR3 reads CASRHYSGRGYNEQFF. CDR3 in DNA: TGTGCCAGCAGACATTATAGCGGGCGGGGCTACAATGAGCAGTTCTTC. Variable domain in full (rest from reference TRBV7-2 and TRBJ2-1): GAGVSQSPSNKVTEKGKDVELRCDPISGHTALYWYRQSLGQGLEFLIYFQGNSAPDKSGLPSDRFSAERTGGSVSTLTIQRTQQEDSAVYLCASRHYSGRGYNEQFFGPGTRLTVL.

This clonotype was detected ten times or more. The chain uses TRBV7-2 and TRBJ2-4; D is uncertain. V was cut by 5 bases and J by 9 bases, with 17 bases left in between. Germline V gene data show CDR1 as SGHTA and CDR2 as FQGNSA. The CDR3 runs 14 residues. The CDR3 loop reads CASSTSSRASIQYF. The CDR3 DNA is TGTGCCAGCAGCACTTCTTCTAGGGCTAGCATTCAGTACTTC.

Many counts were recorded for this clonotype. The chain joins TRBV21-1 to TRBJ2-1; the table names TRBD1, a call not compared with the DNA. TRBV21-1 is listed as a pseudogene. CDR3 size: 16 residues. The CDR3 loop is CASSRGGARLGNEQFF. The DNA for the CDR3 is TGTGCCAGCAGCAGGGGGGGGGCCCGCCTTGGGAATGAGCAGTTCTTC.

Comments on this clonotype: Being one base from a much bigger clone, this may be a read error. The rearrangement joins TRBV7-6 to TRBJ2-7; D not certain. There are 12 residues in the CDR3. Germline CDR1 is SGHVS and CDR2 is FNYEAQ. Trimming removed 7 bases at V and 6 bases at J, with 13 bases between. CDR3 nucleotide sequence: TGTGCCAGCACCCAAACCCCGTTCGAGCAGTACTTC. This encodes CASTQTPFEQYF.

This clonotype was counted a few times. The chain joins TRBV7-2 to TRBJ1-5, with D maybe TRBD1 (5 bases). The V gene lost 4 bases and the J gene lost 4 bases, with 14 bases spanning the gap. The CDR3 is 15 amino acids. Germline values: CDR1 SGHTA, CDR2 FQGNSA. The CDR3 DNA is TGTGCCAGCAGCTCTCAGGGAAATGAGAATCAGCCCCAGCATTTT. Encoded protein: CASSSQGNENQPQHF.

The genes are TRBV12-3 or TRBV12-4 and TRBJ2-2; 7 bases agree with TRBD2. Germline trimming cut 3 bases from V and 0 bases from J; bases unmatched to any gene: 7. The CDR3 spans 17 residues. CDR3 coding DNA: TGTGCCAGCAGTTTCTCCGGACTAGGTGCGAACACCGGGGAGCTGTTTTTT. Protein product: CASSFSGLGANTGELFF.

The table lists this clonotype with many counts. The chain couples TRBV28 to TRBJ2-2, with TRBD1 matching over 7 bases. V lost 6 bases, J lost 4 bases, and 20 bases stayed unmatched. The CDR3 runs 19 residues. From germline, CDR1 is MDHEN and CDR2 SYDVKM. CDR3 DNA: TGTGCCAGCAGCTATAAACCCGGTCGGGACAGTATTTTCACCGGGGAGCTGTTTTTT. The encoded protein is CASSYKPGRDSIFTGELFF.

The CDR3 sequence is CASSSGLVSYNEQFF. Here the CDR3 DNA reads TGTGCCAGCAGCAGCGGACTAGTTTCCTACAATGAGCAGTTCTTC. The chain is built from TRBV12-3 or TRBV12-4 and TRBJ2-1, with 7 bases aligning to TRBD2. The V segment lost 6 bases and the J segment 1 base; nucleotides outside the gene matches: 6. This CDR3 is built from 15 residues.

This clonotype was seen ten or more times. The rearrangement uses TRBV10-2 and TRBJ2-5, with 13 bases fitting TRBD2. The junction had 12 bases not matched to a gene; V was cut back by 7 bases and J by 4 bases. This CDR3 region has 17 residues. From germline, CDR1 is WSHSY and CDR2 SAAADI. CDR3 amino acids: CASKRTSGSRGGETQYF. The CDR3 DNA reads as TGCGCCAGCAAGAGGACTAGCGGGAGTAGGGGGGGAGAGACCCAGTACTTC.

A few counts support this clonotype. The genes are TRBV12-3 or TRBV12-4 and TRBJ1-4; a weak D match, TRBD1 (6 bases). The CDR3 has 14 residues. V lost 6 bases, J lost 4 bases, and 12 bases lay in between. The CDR3 DNA reads as TGTGCCAGCAGCTCCGGGACAAATAATGAAAAACTGTTTTTT. This gives the protein CASSSGTNNEKLFF.

This clonotype was recorded at least ten times. This rearrangement joins TRBV30 to TRBJ1-1; the D is unclear. Trimming removed 0 bases at V and 0 bases at J, with 17 bases between. The CDR3 extends over 17 amino acids. CDR1 is GTSNPN, CDR2 SVGIG, per germline (reference sequence). This CDR3 is CAWSVSRLSRMNTEAFF. For the CDR3, the DNA is TGTGCCTGGAGTGTATCCCGGCTATCCCGGATGAACACTGAAGCTTTCTTT.

This clonotype has a count of ten or more. CDR3 in DNA: TGTGCCAGCAGCCTCCCTGGGTACGCCTCCTACGAGCAGTACTTC. Translating gives CASSLPGYASYEQYF. The chain carries TRBV28 and TRBJ2-7; unclear D gene. Germline V gene lookup returns CDR1 MDHEN and CDR2 SYDVKM. The CDR3 contains 15 residues. Deletions cut 6 bases from V and 0 bases from J, with 15 bases between.

The chain links TRBV19 to TRBJ1-2; 8 bases align to TRBD1. Per the germline V gene, CDR1 is LNHDA and CDR2 is SQIVND (reference sequence). The CDR3 has 13 amino acids. V dropped 11 bases and J dropped 4; count of bases not matched to a gene: 9. CDR3: CAGHGQGVYGYTF. Written as DNA, the CDR3 is TGTGCCGGACACGGACAGGGTGTCTATGGCTACACCTTC. Full variable domain (rest looked up from reference TRBV19 and TRBJ1-2): DGGITQSPKYLFRKEGQNVTLSCEQNLNHDAMYWYRQDPGQGLRLIYYSQIVNDFQKGDIAEGYSVSREKKESFPLTVTSAQKNPTAFYLCAGHGQGVYGYTFGSGTRLTVV.

This clonotype has a count of ten or more. The chain recombines TRBV5-1 with TRBJ2-7; TRBD2 agrees at 10 bases. Trimming removed 4 bases from V and 2 bases from J; junction bases left unmatched: 6. CDR1 SGHRS and CDR2 YFSETQ come from the germline V gene. This CDR3 comprises 15 residues. Here the CDR3 reads CASSVSGGGPYEQYF. CDR3 in DNA: TGCGCCAGCAGCGTGAGCGGGGGGGGACCCTACGAGCAGTACTTC.

This clonotype was recorded at least ten times. The V call is TRBV20-1, the J call TRBJ2-5; TRBD1 aligns across 10 bases. Trimming cost V 6 bases and J 5 bases; bases outside gene matches: 12. The CDR3 sequence is 15 residues long. In germline, CDR1 is DFQATT, CDR2 SNEGSKA (reference sequence). For the CDR3, the DNA is TGCAGTGCAAAACCAGGGACAGGGGAGACGGAGACCCAGTACTTC. Amino acids: CSAKPGTGETETQYF.

This clonotype was detected many times. The J gene is TRBJ2-7, the V gene TRBV11-2; no definite D call. This CDR3 comprises 18 residues. Per the germline V gene, CDR1 is SGHAT and CDR2 is FQNNGV. V was pared by 7 bases and J by 0 bases, with 25 bases between. The CDR3 bases are TGTGCCAGCACTCTGAGCTGGCCCAGCAATTACCCCTCCTACGAGCAGTACTTC. Its protein is CASTLSWPSNYPSYEQYF.

In this sample, this clonotype turned up many times. The chain is built from TRBV7-2 and TRBJ2-3; TRBD2 aligns across 10 bases. Germline loops: CDR1 SGHTA, CDR2 FQGNSA. V trimming: 5 bases; J trimming: 3 bases; junction bases outside the gene matches: 5. The CDR3 runs 15 residues. The CDR3 reads CASSDLAGVTDTQYF. The CDR3 region has the DNA TGTGCCAGCAGCGACCTAGCGGGAGTAACAGATACGCAGTATTTT.

The V and J genes are TRBV25-1 and TRBJ1-2; the D is unclear. V was trimmed by 6 bases and J by 5 bases, leaving 16 bases between them. Germline loops: CDR1 MGHDK, CDR2 SYGVNS. The CDR3 length is 14 residues. The CDR3 DNA is TGTGCCAGCAGCACTACTCTCTCCAGTTATGGCTACACCTTC. Its translation is CASSTTLSSYGYTF.

This clonotype was observed many times. The J gene is TRBJ2-2, the V gene TRBV6-2 or TRBV6-3; 10 bases match TRBD2. There are 16 residues in the CDR3. V shed 2 bases and J 6 bases; nucleotides not matched to a gene: 6. Germline CDR1 reads MNHEY; CDR2 reads SVGEGT. This chain's CDR3 is CASSYPSGRASGELFF. In DNA, the CDR3 is TGTGCCAGCAGTTACCCCAGCGGGAGGGCCTCCGGGGAGCTGTTTTTT.

This clonotype was detected many times. The chain uses TRBV6-5 and TRBJ2-1; D is possibly TRBD2 (5 bases). From germline, CDR1 is MNHEY and CDR2 SVGAGI. The CDR3 is 16 amino acids. V gave up 0 bases and J gave up 0 bases, with 9 bases separating them. CDR3 in amino acids: CASSYSRLSSYNEQFF. CDR3 in DNA: TGTGCCAGCAGTTACTCGAGACTAAGCTCCTACAATGAGCAGTTCTTC.